One sample yielded the 2 T cell receptor beta chains listed below, sequenced in a study of T cell responses to AZD1222 COVID-19 vaccine. Profiling relied on immunoSEQ multiplex PCR, and the TCRdb table lists in-frame clones only, not all of them. The sample yields under 200,000 clones, more than 75% seen once. Sequencing was performed on peripheral blood, taken on day 0 of MenACWY control vaccination. These receptors were obtained from an adult in good health.

The chain employs TRBV28 and TRBJ2-7; maybe TRBD1 (6 bases). This CDR3 contains 15 residues. Germline lookup yields CDR1 MDHEN and CDR2 SYDVKM. V gave up 7 bases and J gave up 7 bases, with 23 bases separating them. The CDR3 nucleotides read TGTGCCAGCACCCCAGGGGCTAGACAGTTAGAGGAGCAGTACTTC. It encodes CASTPGARQLEEQYF.

Details on this clone: Other DNA sequences from this sample encode an identical CDR3 as well. The J gene is TRBJ1-1, the V gene TRBV9; no definite D call. V was shortened by 0 bases and J by 2 bases, with 5 bases between the two germline ends. Germline CDR1 SGDLS, CDR2 YYNGEE. CDR3 length: 13 residues. CDR3 region: CASSVAGNTEAFF. In nucleotides, the CDR3 is TGTGCCAGCAGCGTAGCGGGAAACACTGAAGCTTTCTTT.